These 5 T cell receptor beta chains originate from one sample sequenced in a study of metastatic and nonmetastatic thyroid tumors. No patient received treatment before thyroid surgery. MiXCR was used by TCRdb to re-call the PCR reads. Of 25,000 to 30,000 clones listed, over 20% are singletons. The material sequenced was blood. These receptors were obtained from a female donor with papillary thyroid cancer or a benign thyroid nodule (not recorded which). Some clones in this sample may be carry-over from other donors' samples.

Concerning this clone: At one boundary the junction diverges from the germline segment, which might be a read error. The same CDR3 also results from other DNA sequences found in this sample. The rearrangement joins TRBV28 to TRBJ1-1, with a possible D match to TRBD1 (5 bases). Per the germline V gene, CDR1 is MDHEN and CDR2 is SYDVKM. The CDR3 covers 14 residues. The CDR3 loop is CASEEGPMNTEALF. DNA for the CDR3: TGTGCCAGCGAGGAGGGGCCAATGAACACTGAAGCTTTATTT.

The gene calls are TRBV4-2 and TRBJ2-1; TRBD2 matches at 7 bases. The germline V gene has CDR1 LGHNA and CDR2 YNFKEQ. The V and J ends lost 0 bases and 2 bases, in that order; junction bases with no gene match: 4. The CDR3 length is 16 residues. The CDR3 loop is CASSQDAGDPYNEQFF. The CDR3, as DNA: TGTGCCAGCAGCCAAGACGCGGGAGACCCCTACAATGAGCAGTTCTTC.

This clone occurred many times. The genes are TRBV11-1 and TRBJ2-7; D is perhaps TRBD2 (6 bases). CDR3 length equals 18 residues. The V and J ends lost 6 bases and 7 bases respectively, with 31 bases between them. CDR1 and CDR2 from the germline V gene are SGHAT and FQDESV (reference sequence). CDR3 DNA: TGTGCCAGCAGACTAACTACCGGTGGTCTTAGCGGCTCTCTTGAGCAGTACTTC. It is translated as CASRLTTGGLSGSLEQYF.

This clone is deemed medium-sized. V gene TRBV12-5 combines with J gene TRBJ2-7, with D hard to call. V shed 6 bases and J shed 3 bases, with 6 bases lying between them. CDR3 size: 11 residues. Germline lookup yields CDR1 LGHNT and CDR2 FRNRAP. The CDR3 DNA sequence: TGTGCTAGTGGCCTGCTCTACGAGCAGTACTTC. Its protein product is CASGLLYEQYF. Full variable domain (outside the CDR3, taken from reference TRBV12-5 and TRBJ2-7): DARVTQTPRHKVTEMGQEVTMRCQPILGHNTVFWYRQTMMQGLELLAYFRNRAPLDDSGMPKDRFSAEMPDATLATLKIQPSEPRDSAVYFCASGLLYEQYFGPGTRLTVT.

The chain joins TRBV20-1 to TRBJ2-7, with TRBD2 matching over 7 bases. The J segment lost 4 bases and the V segment lost 0 bases, leaving 9 bases of the junction unmatched. CDR3 size: 15 residues. Germline V gene lookup returns CDR1 DFQATT and CDR2 SNEGSKA (reference sequence). CDR3 protein: CSARDNPSGAYEQYF. In nucleotides, the CDR3 is TGCAGTGCTAGAGATAACCCTAGCGGAGCTTACGAGCAGTACTTC.